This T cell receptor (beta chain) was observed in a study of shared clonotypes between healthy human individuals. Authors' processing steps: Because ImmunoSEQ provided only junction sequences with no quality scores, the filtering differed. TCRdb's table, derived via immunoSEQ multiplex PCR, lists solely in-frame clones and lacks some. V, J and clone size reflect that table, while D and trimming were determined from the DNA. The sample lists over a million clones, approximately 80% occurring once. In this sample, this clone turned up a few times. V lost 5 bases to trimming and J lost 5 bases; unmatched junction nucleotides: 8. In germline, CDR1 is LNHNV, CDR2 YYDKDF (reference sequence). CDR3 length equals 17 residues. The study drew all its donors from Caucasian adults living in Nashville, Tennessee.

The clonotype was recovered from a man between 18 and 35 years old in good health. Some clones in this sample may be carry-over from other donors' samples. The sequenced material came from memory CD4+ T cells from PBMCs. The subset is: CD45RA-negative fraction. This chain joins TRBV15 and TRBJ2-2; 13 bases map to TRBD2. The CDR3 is CATSASRTSGRTGELFF. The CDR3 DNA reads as TGTGCCACCAGCGCCTCCCGGACTAGCGGGAGAACCGGGGAGCTGTTTTTT.